This TCR beta chain was captured by sequencing in a study of T cell changes during pregnancy in multiple sclerosis. Clones were sequenced by immunoSEQ multiplex PCR, and TCRdb holds only the in-frame ones, with some missing. The data contain roughly 69,000 clones, just over 90% of them singletons. This clone appeared a single time. The CDR3 contains 14 residues. In germline, CDR1 is ENHRY, CDR2 SYGVKD. J gave up 10 bases and V 2 bases, and 4 bases lay outside the gene matches. This TCR was recovered from a female donor with multiple sclerosis, enrolled in a pregnancy study. The chain recombines TRBV10-3 with TRBJ1-6; 8 nucleotides line up with TRBD1. The sequencing used peripheral blood, collected in the third trimester of pregnancy. CDR3 sequence: CAISERQGPSPLHF. The DNA for the CDR3 is TGTGCCATCAGTGAGCGACAGGGGCCCTCACCCCTCCACTTT.